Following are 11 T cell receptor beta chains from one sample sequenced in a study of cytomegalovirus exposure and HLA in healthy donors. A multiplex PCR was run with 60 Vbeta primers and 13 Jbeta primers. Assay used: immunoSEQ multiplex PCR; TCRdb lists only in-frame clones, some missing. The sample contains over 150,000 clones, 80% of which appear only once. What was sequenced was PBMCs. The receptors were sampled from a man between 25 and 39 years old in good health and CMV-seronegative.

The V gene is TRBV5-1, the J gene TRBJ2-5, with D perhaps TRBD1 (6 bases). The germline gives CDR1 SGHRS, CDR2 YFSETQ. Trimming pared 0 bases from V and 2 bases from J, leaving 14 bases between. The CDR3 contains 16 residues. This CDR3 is CASSLDMGHQQETQYF. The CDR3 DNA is TGCGCCAGCAGCTTGGACATGGGACATCAACAAGAGACCCAGTACTTC.

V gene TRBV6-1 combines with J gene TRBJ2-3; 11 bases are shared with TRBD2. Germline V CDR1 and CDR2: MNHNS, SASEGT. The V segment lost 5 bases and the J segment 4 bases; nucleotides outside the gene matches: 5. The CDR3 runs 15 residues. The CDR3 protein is CASSSSGGGSDTQYF. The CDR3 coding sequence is TGTGCCAGCAGTAGTAGCGGGGGGGGATCAGATACGCAGTATTTT.

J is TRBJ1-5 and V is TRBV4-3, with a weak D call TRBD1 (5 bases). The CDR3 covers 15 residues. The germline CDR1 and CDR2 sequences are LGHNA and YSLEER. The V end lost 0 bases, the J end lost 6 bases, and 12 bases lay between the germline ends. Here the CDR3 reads CASSQDGEGVQPQHF. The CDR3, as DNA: TGCGCCAGCAGCCAAGATGGGGAAGGGGTTCAGCCCCAGCATTTT.

CDR3 sequence: CASSARDSIGGEQYF. The CDR3 bases are TGTGCCAGCAGCGCCCGGGACAGTATAGGAGGCGAGCAGTACTTC. The chain has TRBV9 and TRBJ2-7, with 7 bases lining up with TRBD1. Germline CDR1 is SGDLS and CDR2 is YYNGEE. The CDR3 totals 15 residues. V dropped 3 bases and J dropped 6; count of bases not matched to a gene: 12.

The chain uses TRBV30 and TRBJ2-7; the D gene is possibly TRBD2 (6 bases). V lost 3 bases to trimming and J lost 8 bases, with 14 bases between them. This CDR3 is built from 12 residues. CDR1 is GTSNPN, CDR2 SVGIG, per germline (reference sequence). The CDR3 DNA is TGTGCCTGGAGGGGGGGACCACCTCAGCAGTACTTC. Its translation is CAWRGGPPQQYF.

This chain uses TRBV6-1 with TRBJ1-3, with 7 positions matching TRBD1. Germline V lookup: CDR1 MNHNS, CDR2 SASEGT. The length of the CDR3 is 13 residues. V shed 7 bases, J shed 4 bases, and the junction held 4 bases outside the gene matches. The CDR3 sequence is CASTRGSGNTIYF. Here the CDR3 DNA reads TGTGCCAGCACCAGGGGGTCGGGAAACACCATATATTTT.

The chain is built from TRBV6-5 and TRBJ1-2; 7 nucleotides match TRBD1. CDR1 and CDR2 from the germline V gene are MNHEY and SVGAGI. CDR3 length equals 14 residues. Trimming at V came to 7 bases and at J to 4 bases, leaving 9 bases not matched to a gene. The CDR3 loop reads CASTSQGEPYGYTF. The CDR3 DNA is TGTGCCAGCACGTCCCAGGGGGAACCCTATGGCTACACCTTC.

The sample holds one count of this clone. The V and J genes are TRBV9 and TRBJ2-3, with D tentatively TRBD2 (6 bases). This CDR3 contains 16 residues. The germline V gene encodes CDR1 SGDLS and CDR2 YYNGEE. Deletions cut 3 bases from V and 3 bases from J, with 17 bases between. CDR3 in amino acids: CASSAQEGLGTDTQYF. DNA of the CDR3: TGTGCCAGCAGCGCACAGGAGGGCCTAGGGACAGATACGCAGTATTTT.

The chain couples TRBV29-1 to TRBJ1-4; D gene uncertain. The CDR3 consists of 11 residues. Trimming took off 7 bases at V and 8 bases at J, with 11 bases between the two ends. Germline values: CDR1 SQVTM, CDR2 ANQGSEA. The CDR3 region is CSGVGGEKLFF. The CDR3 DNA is TGCAGCGGGGTCGGAGGAGAAAAACTGTTTTTT.

The CDR3, as DNA: TGTGCCAGCAGTGTGGTAGAGAATCAGCCCCAGCATTTT. Protein sequence: CASSVVENQPQHF. This chain links TRBV2 with TRBJ1-5; no reliable D call. Germline V gene data show CDR1 as SNHLY and CDR2 as FYNNEI. The V end was cut by 4 bases, the J end by 4 bases, with 8 bases between. CDR3 length: 13 amino acids. Supplemented by reference TRBV2 and TRBJ1-5, the full variable domain reads EPEVTQTPSHQVTQMGQEVILRCVPISNHLYFYWYRQILGQKVEFLVSFYNNEISEKSEIFDDQFSVERPDGSNFTLKIRSTKLEDSAMYFCASSVVENQPQHFGDGTRLSIL.

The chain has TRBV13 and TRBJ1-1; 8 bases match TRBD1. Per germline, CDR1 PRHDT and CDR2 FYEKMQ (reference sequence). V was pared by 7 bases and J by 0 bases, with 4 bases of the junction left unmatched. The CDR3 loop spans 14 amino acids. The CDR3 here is CASMDRELNTEAFF. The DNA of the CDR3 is TGTGCCAGCATGGACAGGGAGTTGAACACTGAAGCTTTCTTT.